This entry is about one T cell receptor beta chain. Its antigen is as yet unknown. Patients chosen for sequencing had CD8+CD57+ cells that had expanded, as shown by flow cytometry. Genomic DNA served as template for TCR beta VDJ and CDR3 profiling. TCRdb reprocessed the reads via MiXCR and lists one record per CDR3 protein. This sample yields 450,000 to 550,000 distinct CDR3 sequences, of which around 33% are seen a single time; nearly 0.85% belongs to the top ten. The CDR3 has 15 amino acids. Germline CDR1 reads ENHRY; CDR2 reads SYGVKD. The trim removed 10 bases at V and 7 bases at J, leaving 16 bases unmatched. This record comes from a study of CD8+CD57+ T cells in acquired aplastic anemia. Across the study: Mean yield of DNA from sorted CD4+ and CD8+ cells was 3.2 ug.

Study-wide results and caveats: Between patients and controls, CD8+ Simpson's diversity did not vary significantly.

The sequencing sample was made of sorted CD4+, CD8+, or CD8+CD57+ T cells (not recorded which) from PBMCs. The receptor comes from a human donor with aplastic anemia. The rearrangement uses TRBV10-3 and TRBJ2-5, with 9 nucleotides matching TRBD2. The chain's CDR3 is CATGQREDPETTQYF. The CDR3 coding sequence is TGTGCCACAGGCCAGCGGGAGGACCCTGAGACGACCCAGTACTTC.